These 23 T cell receptor beta chains came from one sample sequenced in a study of blood T cell dynamics during melanoma immunotherapy (dated by TCRdb to between 2020 and 2021). The protocol used for the library was the immunoSEQ multiplex PCR assay. TCRdb mirrors the immuneACCESS table, restricted to in-frame sequences. Some clones are absent from its copies; in checked studies, under half trace to an unresolved V gene, and the reason for the others is unknown. This sample comprises more than 10,000 clones, under 95% of them detected only once. The leading ten clones occupy less than 0.2% of the sample. Reading the label with the study, this specimen's time point is: week 3, after first cycle of checkpoint inhibitor. This sample comprised effector memory CD8+ T cells from blood, obtained from a patient treated with checkpoint blockade. The receptors come from a human donor with melanoma.

The chain has TRBV18 and TRBJ2-5; TRBD1 matches at 9 bases. This CDR3 spans 14 amino acids. Trimming took 3 bases from V and 4 from J; bases not matched to a gene: 3. Germline V lookup: CDR1 KGHSH, CDR2 LQKENI. The CDR3 spells CASSPWDRVETQYF. In DNA, the CDR3 is TGTGCCAGCTCACCGTGGGACAGGGTAGAGACCCAGTACTTC.

The chain recombines TRBV5-8 with TRBJ1-1; 11 positions match TRBD1. The CDR3 is 17 residues long. Germline assignment: CDR1 SGHTS and CDR2 YDEGEE. The ends lost 3 bases at V and 0 bases at J; junction bases unmatched: 7. The CDR3 protein is CASSYRDRGKVNTEAFF. The CDR3 DNA is TGTGCCAGCAGCTACCGGGACAGGGGGAAGGTGAACACTGAAGCTTTCTTT.

The V gene is TRBV6-5, the J gene TRBJ1-2; a weak D match, TRBD1 (5 bases). V dropped 0 bases and J dropped 7 bases, with 15 bases sitting between them. Germline lookup yields CDR1 MNHEY and CDR2 SVGAGI. The CDR3 runs 15 residues. CDR3 nucleotides: TGTGCCAGCAGTTACTCTCCCGGGGCCCCGAGTGGCTACACCTTC. This gives the protein CASSYSPGAPSGYTF.

This rearrangement joins TRBV7-3 to TRBJ2-5; the D is unclear. The germline V gene encodes CDR1 SGHTA and CDR2 FQGTGA. The V gene lost 3 bases and the J gene lost 2 bases, with 13 bases spanning the gap. The CDR3 is 15 amino acids. CDR3 sequence reads: CASSFGLTKQETQYF. CDR3 in DNA: TGTGCCAGCAGCTTTGGCCTTACGAAACAAGAGACCCAGTACTTC.

The rearrangement uses TRBV28 and TRBJ2-1, with TRBD2 matching over 7 bases. Per the germline V gene, CDR1 is MDHEN and CDR2 is SYDVKM. This CDR3 region has 10 residues. CDR3 sequence: CVAGEVEQFF. DNA of the CDR3: TGTGTTGCGGGGGAGGTTGAGCAGTTCTTC.

The genes are TRBV7-9 and TRBJ2-7; D gene ambiguous. The CDR3 loop spans 14 amino acids. The germline CDR1 and CDR2 sequences are SEHNR and FQNEAQ (reference sequence). V was shortened by 5 bases and J by 0 bases, with 11 bases between the two germline ends. The CDR3 DNA is TGTGCCAGCAGCCCCCCCGGAGTCTCCTACGAGCAGTACTTC. Translation: CASSPPGVSYEQYF.

V is TRBV19 and J is TRBJ2-1; the D is unclear. Trimming shortened V by 4 bases and J by 5 bases, and 9 bases separated the two germline ends. The CDR3 has 13 amino acids. Germline V gene sequence: CDR1 LNHDA, CDR2 SQIVND (reference sequence). The CDR3 protein is CASSTRLDNEQFF. Here the CDR3 DNA reads TGTGCCAGTAGTACCCGACTGGACAATGAGCAGTTCTTC.

This clone came up a few times. The chain carries TRBV6-5 and TRBJ2-7, with D perhaps matching TRBD1 (5 bases). Trimming pared 2 bases from V and 6 bases from J, leaving 11 bases between. Germline V gene sequence: CDR1 MNHEY, CDR2 SVGAGI. The CDR3 runs 13 residues. CDR3 in DNA: TGTGCCAGCAGTTACGCAGGGCGCGGCGAGCAGTACTTC. This gives the protein CASSYAGRGEQYF.

The chain combines TRBV6-1 with TRBJ2-7; tentative D call: TRBD2 (6 bases). V was cut by 0 bases and J by 0 bases, with 9 bases left in between. The CDR3 loop spans 15 amino acids. Looked up from germline, CDR1 is MNHNS and CDR2 is SASEGT. The CDR3 DNA reads TGTGCCAGCAGTGAAGCGCCCGGGAGCTCCTACGAGCAGTACTTC. Translating it yields CASSEAPGSSYEQYF.

The rearrangement joins TRBV5-4 to TRBJ1-6; D is uncertain. Looked up from germline, CDR1 is SGHNT and CDR2 is YYREEE (reference sequence). The ends were cut back, 3 bases at V and 2 bases at J, with 0 bases in the middle. This CDR3 region has 12 residues. Written as DNA, the CDR3 is TGTGCCAGCAGCTCCTATAATTCACCCCTCCACTTT. The encoded protein is CASSSYNSPLHF.

The V and J genes are TRBV15 and TRBJ1-1; 8 nucleotides agree with TRBD1. Germline V gives CDR1 LNHNV, CDR2 YYDKDF (reference sequence). V trimming: 8 bases; J trimming: 0 bases; junction bases outside the gene matches: 5. The CDR3 totals 14 residues. The chain's CDR3 is CATARTGLNTEAFF. In nucleotides, the CDR3 is TGTGCCACCGCCCGGACAGGGTTGAACACTGAAGCTTTCTTT. The full variable domain, its missing parts supplied by reference TRBV15 and TRBJ1-1, is DAMVIQNPRYQVTQFGKPVTLSCSQTLNHNVMYWYQQKSSQAPKLLFHYYDKDFNNEADTPDNFQSRRPNTSFCFLDIRSPGLGDTAMYLCATARTGLNTEAFFGQGTRLTVV.

The gene calls are TRBV7-3 and TRBJ2-7; the D gene is possibly TRBD1 (5 bases). Germline CDR1 reads SGHTA; CDR2 reads FQGTGA. The V end was cut by 1 base, the J end by 5 bases, with 15 bases between. The CDR3 spans 15 residues. CDR3 loop: CASSLNPAGFDEQYF. The CDR3 nucleotides read TGTGCCAGCAGCTTAAACCCCGCAGGGTTTGACGAGCAGTACTTC. Drawing the rest from reference TRBV7-3 and TRBJ2-7, the complete variable domain is GAGVSQTPSNKVTEKGKYVELRCDPISGHTALYWYRQSLGQGPEFLIYFQGTGAADDSGLPNDRFFAVRPEGSVSTLKIQRTERGDSAVYLCASSLNPAGFDEQYFGPGTRLTVT.

The rearrangement joins TRBV7-8 to TRBJ1-2; D gene ambiguous. Germline V gene data show CDR1 as SGHVS and CDR2 as FQNEAQ. V was cut by 7 bases and J by 5 bases, with 17 bases left in between. The CDR3 is 14 amino acids. CDR3 amino acids: CASMDGDLGYGYTF. In nucleotides, the CDR3 is TGTGCCAGCATGGACGGGGATCTTGGGTATGGCTACACCTTC.

This rearrangement joins TRBV19 to TRBJ2-7; D is ambiguous. V was pared by 2 bases and J by 2 bases, with 10 bases between. The CDR3 has 14 amino acids. CDR1 is LNHDA, CDR2 SQIVND, per germline (reference sequence). The CDR3 here is CASSIQLTTYEQYF. The CDR3 DNA is TGTGCCAGTAGTATACAACTAACGACCTACGAGCAGTACTTC.

The rearrangement links TRBV6-6 to TRBJ2-7; weak D call: TRBD2 (5 bases). Deletions cut 5 bases from V and 3 bases from J, with 14 bases between. The CDR3 is 14 residues long. CDR1 and CDR2 (germline): MNHNY, SVGAGI (reference sequence). The CDR3 reads CASSPGERDYEQYF. The CDR3 DNA reads TGTGCCAGCAGTCCCGGGGAGAGAGACTACGAGCAGTACTTC.

The gene calls are TRBV28 and TRBJ1-1, with 8 positions matching TRBD1. Germline V gives CDR1 MDHEN, CDR2 SYDVKM. This CDR3 is built from 14 residues. V lost 5 bases, J lost 10 bases, and 12 bases stayed unmatched. The CDR3 bases are TGTGCCAGCAGTCAAACAGGGGGACGGCTCGTAGCTTTCTTT. It specifies CASSQTGGRLVAFF.

J is TRBJ2-2 and V is TRBV11-2; the D is unclear. Per the germline V gene, CDR1 is SGHAT and CDR2 is FQNNGV. Trimming removed 5 bases from V and 6 bases from J, with 4 bases in between. The CDR3 is made up of 11 amino acids. The CDR3 coding sequence is TGTGCCAGCAGCCCGGCCGGGGAGCTGTTTTTT. Protein product: CASSPAGELFF.

V is TRBV7-3 and J is TRBJ2-3; D not resolved. Germline lookup yields CDR1 SGHTA and CDR2 FQGTGA. V was clipped by 3 bases and J by 4 bases, with 17 bases between them. CDR3 length: 16 amino acids. CDR3 sequence (DNA): TGTGCCAGCAGCTTCCGGGTAGGGCCATCCCCAGATACGCAGTATTTT. Its protein product is CASSFRVGPSPDTQYF.

This chain connects TRBV6-5 to TRBJ2-3; 7 nucleotides match TRBD1. Trimming removed 0 bases from V and 0 bases from J; junction bases left unmatched: 3. The CDR3 is 16 residues long. CDR1 is MNHEY and CDR2 is SVGAGI in the germline V gene. The DNA for the CDR3 is TGTGCCAGCAGTTACTCGAGGACAGGTAGCACAGATACGCAGTATTTT. Translated, it gives CASSYSRTGSTDTQYF.

The genes are TRBV19 and TRBJ1-1; D unclear. Germline assignment: CDR1 LNHDA and CDR2 SQIVND (reference sequence). The CDR3 has 14 residues. V shed 5 bases and J shed 1 base, with 11 bases lying between them. The CDR3, as DNA: TGTGCCAGTAGTCCGTGGTCTGCGAACACTGAAGCTTTCTTT. As protein: CASSPWSANTEAFF. The whole variable domain, remainder taken from reference TRBV19 and TRBJ1-1, is DGGITQSPKYLFRKEGQNVTLSCEQNLNHDAMYWYRQDPGQGLRLIYYSQIVNDFQKGDIAEGYSVSREKKESFPLTVTSAQKNPTAFYLCASSPWSANTEAFFGQGTRLTVV.

The chain links TRBV6-5 to TRBJ2-7; no clear D gene. The V gene lost 0 bases and the J gene lost 4 bases, with 13 bases spanning the gap. Per germline, CDR1 MNHEY and CDR2 SVGAGI. The CDR3 length is 15 residues. The CDR3 bases are TGTGCCAGCAGTTACTCTACGGCCGGGCTGTACGAGCAGTACTTC. Amino acid sequence: CASSYSTAGLYEQYF.

The V call is TRBV7-9, the J call TRBJ2-1, with 8 nucleotides matching TRBD1. The CDR3 covers 11 residues. V was pared by 3 bases and J by 15 bases, with 4 bases of the junction left unmatched. Germline CDR1 reads SEHNR; CDR2 reads FQNEAQ (reference sequence). CDR3 DNA: TGTGCCAGCAGCTTCGGGACAGGAATGTTCTTC. It yields the protein CASSFGTGMFF.

V gene TRBV19 combines with J gene TRBJ2-4; D unclear. The ends were cut back, 5 bases at V and 2 bases at J, with 7 bases in the middle. This CDR3 is 13 amino acids long. Per germline, CDR1 LNHDA and CDR2 SQIVND (reference sequence). In DNA, the CDR3 is TGTGCCAGTAGTGGGTCGACCAAAAACATTCAGTACTTC. Its protein is CASSGSTKNIQYF.